The 20 T cell receptor beta chains given below trace back to one sample, sequenced in a study of blood T cell repertoires in COVID-19. Method: immunoSEQ multiplex PCR; TCRdb's copy keeps in-frame clones and lacks some. In the table there are about 320,000 clones, around 82% of which are singletons. Sequencing was carried out using peripheral blood. These receptors all stem from a woman aged 50 to 60 with acute or convalescent COVID-19.

This clone was counted only a few times. This chain connects TRBV30 to TRBJ1-4; 7 bases agree with TRBD1. CDR1 GTSNPN and CDR2 SVGIG come from the germline V gene (reference sequence). The CDR3 length is 13 residues. The ends lost 8 bases at V and 5 bases at J; junction bases unmatched: 8. CDR3 sequence: CAIGRGPNEKLFF. The CDR3 DNA sequence: TGTGCCATAGGTAGGGGGCCAAATGAAAAACTGTTTTTT.

V and J are TRBV7-2 and TRBJ1-3; no reliable D call. CDR1 SGHTA and CDR2 FQGNSA come from the germline V gene. The CDR3 loop spans 13 amino acids. Trimming shortened V by 1 base and J by 8 bases, and 9 bases separated the two germline ends. The CDR3 DNA reads as TGTGCCAGCAGCTTAGGCCGTCGGGACACCATATATTTT. Amino acids: CASSLGRRDTIYF. The full variable domain, completed using reference TRBV7-2 and TRBJ1-3, is GAGVSQSPSNKVTEKGKDVELRCDPISGHTALYWYRQSLGQGLEFLIYFQGNSAPDKSGLPSDRFSAERTGGSVSTLTIQRTQQEDSAVYLCASSLGRRDTIYFGEGSWLTVV.

This chain joins TRBV5-8 and TRBJ2-7; 7 nucleotides match TRBD2. V was clipped by 6 bases and J by 3 bases; unmatched bases: 6. There are 13 residues in the CDR3. The germline gives CDR1 SGHTS, CDR2 YDEGEE. The CDR3 sequence: CASMGGEGYEQYF. CDR3 sequence (DNA): TGTGCCAGCATGGGGGGGGAGGGCTACGAGCAGTACTTC.

This clone was counted many times. V gene TRBV3-1 (or the pseudogene TRBV3-2) combines with J gene TRBJ1-2; D call uncertain. CDR3 length: 13 amino acids. The germline gives CDR1 LGHDT, CDR2 YNNKEL (reference sequence). Trimming removed 1 base at V and 5 bases at J, with 8 bases between. CDR3 DNA: TGTGCCAGCAGCCAAGGGGCGCAGTATGGCTACACCTTC. Amino acid sequence: CASSQGAQYGYTF.

This chain joins TRBV5-1 and TRBJ2-7, with D maybe TRBD2 (6 bases). Between the trimmed V and J ends, which lost 1 base and 6 bases, there was a span of 17 bases. CDR1 is SGHRS and CDR2 is YFSETQ in the germline V gene. The CDR3 extends over 15 amino acids. CDR3 DNA: TGCGCCAGCAGCTTGCTGCAGGGCGGGGTCGGCGAGCAGTACGTC. This encodes CASSLLQGGVGEQYV.

This clone has only a few counts. The chain joins TRBV7-3 to TRBJ2-3; D is perhaps TRBD1 (6 bases). Germline CDR1 reads SGHTA; CDR2 reads FQGTGA. Trimming took 5 bases from V and 3 from J, leaving 12 bases between them. The CDR3 sequence is 14 residues long. CDR3 residues: CASSQGQITDTQYF. DNA for the CDR3: TGTGCCAGCAGCCAGGGGCAGATTACAGATACGCAGTATTTT.

Here the CDR3 DNA reads TGTGCCAGCAGCTTGCTCCGGCAGCCCCAGCATTTT. This translates into CASSLLRQPQHF. The gene calls are TRBV7-8 and TRBJ1-5; no firm D call. This CDR3 has 12 residues. Germline CDR1 and CDR2: SGHVS and FQNEAQ. V was shortened by 3 bases and J by 7 bases, with 7 bases between the two germline ends.

The chain employs TRBV5-1 and TRBJ1-1; 7 nucleotides agree with TRBD1. J lost 4 bases, V lost 0 bases, and 3 bases had no gene match. The germline gives CDR1 SGHRS, CDR2 YFSETQ. The CDR3 runs 14 residues. This CDR3 is CASSLEGALTEAFF. CDR3 nucleotides: TGCGCCAGCAGCTTGGAGGGGGCGCTCACTGAAGCTTTCTTT.

The chain is built from TRBV19 and TRBJ1-5, with no clear D. The V gene lost 6 bases and the J gene lost 4 bases, with 7 bases spanning the gap. The germline V gene has CDR1 LNHDA and CDR2 SQIVND (reference sequence). The CDR3 sequence is 12 residues long. The CDR3 DNA reads as TGTGCCAGTAGCCTGCAGAATCAGCCCCAGCATTTT. Encoded protein: CASSLQNQPQHF.

The chain employs TRBV19 and TRBJ1-1, with D possibly matching TRBD1 (6 bases). V was clipped by 7 bases and J by 2 bases, with 8 bases between them. CDR3 size: 12 residues. The V gene's germline CDR1 is LNHDA and CDR2 SQIVND (reference sequence). The CDR3 sequence: CASKQGNTEAFF. The DNA for the CDR3 is TGTGCCAGTAAACAGGGTAACACTGAAGCTTTCTTT.

This chain uses TRBV2 with TRBJ2-2; 11 positions match TRBD2. J lost 5 bases, V lost 7 bases, and 12 bases had no gene match. Germline V gene lookup returns CDR1 SNHLY and CDR2 FYNNEI. The CDR3 loop spans 17 amino acids. CDR3 bases: TGTGCCAGCACCCCTAGCGGGGGGTCGGGGAGGACCGGGGAGCTGTTTTTT. Amino acid sequence: CASTPSGGSGRTGELFF.

The chain has TRBV5-1 and TRBJ1-5; no firm D call. Germline values: CDR1 SGHRS, CDR2 YFSETQ. The V and J ends lost 4 bases and 2 bases respectively, with 13 bases between them. The CDR3 loop spans 15 amino acids. The CDR3 nucleotides read TGCGCCAGCAGCGCCAGCCCGGCGGGCAATCAGCCCCAGCATTTT. This codes for CASSASPAGNQPQHF.

In regard to this clone: Other DNA sequences of this sample code for an identical CDR3. The genes are TRBV30 and TRBJ1-5; D unresolved. Germline V lookup: CDR1 GTSNPN, CDR2 SVGIG (reference sequence). The germline V and J ends were trimmed by 2 bases and 0 bases, with 5 bases remaining between them. The CDR3 sequence is 13 residues long. CDR3 sequence reads: CAWSTGSNQPQHF. The CDR3 DNA reads as TGTGCCTGGAGTACGGGTAGCAATCAGCCCCAGCATTTT.

This chain connects TRBV30 to TRBJ1-2; 9 bases are a match to TRBD1. The CDR3 consists of 13 residues. Trimming took 1 base from V and 5 from J; bases not matched to a gene: 2. Germline CDR1 reads GTSNPN; CDR2 reads SVGIG (reference sequence). In DNA form, the CDR3 reads TGTGCCTGGAGTGGGACAGGGGAATATGGCTACACCTTC. It encodes CAWSGTGEYGYTF.

The V gene is TRBV2, the J gene TRBJ1-5; perhaps TRBD1 as D (6 bases). Germline V gene sequence: CDR1 SNHLY, CDR2 FYNNEI. V dropped 8 bases and J dropped 4 bases, with 12 bases sitting between them. This CDR3 is built from 13 residues. The CDR3 region is CASEEDRNQPQHF. In DNA, the CDR3 is TGTGCCAGCGAGGAAGACAGGAATCAGCCCCAGCATTTT.

The genes are TRBV6-5 and TRBJ2-5; TRBD1 aligns across 7 bases. The CDR3 contains 14 residues. Per the germline V gene, CDR1 is MNHEY and CDR2 is SVGAGI. The ends lost 6 bases at V and 1 base at J; junction bases unmatched: 5. CDR3 coding DNA: TGTGCCAGCAGGGGCCGGGACAGCCAAGAGACCCAGTACTTC. Protein product: CASRGRDSQETQYF.

The rearrangement uses TRBV30 and TRBJ2-6; 9 bases line up with TRBD1. Per the germline V gene, CDR1 is GTSNPN and CDR2 is SVGIG (reference sequence). The CDR3 is 17 amino acids. J was trimmed by 4 bases and V by 4 bases; bases with no gene match: 11. CDR3 sequence: CAWTRGQGSYGANVLTF. Written as DNA, the CDR3 is TGTGCCTGGACTAGGGGACAGGGATCGTACGGGGCCAACGTCCTGACTTTC.

V and J are TRBV5-1 and TRBJ1-4, with TRBD1 identical over 8 bases. V was clipped by 2 bases and J by 7 bases; unmatched bases: 4. The V gene's germline CDR1 is SGHRS and CDR2 YFSETQ. This CDR3 contains 14 residues. In DNA form, the CDR3 reads TGCGCCAGCAGCTTTCAGGGGGCGGGTGAAAAACTGTTTTTT. It specifies CASSFQGAGEKLFF.

The CDR3 nucleotides read TGTGCCAGCAGTGAAGCAGAAACAGTTAACACTGAAGCTTTCTTT. It is translated as CASSEAETVNTEAFF. The gene calls are TRBV6-1 and TRBJ1-1; D call uncertain. From germline, CDR1 is MNHNS and CDR2 SASEGT. V was clipped by 0 bases and J by 2 bases, with 10 bases between them. CDR3 size: 15 residues.

This chain uses TRBV2 with TRBJ2-7, with 10 bases fitting TRBD2. Germline-derived CDR1 and CDR2 are SNHLY and FYNNEI. The trim removed 8 bases at V and 3 bases at J, leaving 4 bases unmatched. The CDR3 has 13 residues. The CDR3 region is CASERGGDYEQYV. CDR3 DNA: TGTGCCAGCGAGCGGGGGGGCGACTACGAGCAGTACGTC.